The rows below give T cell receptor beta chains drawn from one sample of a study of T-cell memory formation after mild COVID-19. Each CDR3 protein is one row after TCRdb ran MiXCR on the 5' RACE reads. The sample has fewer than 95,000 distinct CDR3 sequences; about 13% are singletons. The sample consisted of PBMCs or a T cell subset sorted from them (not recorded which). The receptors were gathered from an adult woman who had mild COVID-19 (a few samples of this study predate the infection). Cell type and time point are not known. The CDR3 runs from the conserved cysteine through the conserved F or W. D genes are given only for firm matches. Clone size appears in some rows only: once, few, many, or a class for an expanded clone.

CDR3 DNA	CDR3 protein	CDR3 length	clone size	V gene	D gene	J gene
TGTGCCAGCAGCCAAGGGGCGGGACAGCTGGATCAGCCCCAGCATTTT	CASSQGAGQLDQPQHF	16	few	TRBV4-2	TRBD1	TRBJ1-5
TGTGCCAGCAGGAAGCGGGAGAACAATGAGCAGTTCTTC	CASRKRENNEQFF	13	-	TRBV7-8	TRBD2	TRBJ2-1
TGTGCCTTGTGGACAAAAGAGGGATACGAGCAGTACTTC	CALWTKEGYEQYF	13	-	TRBV10-3	-	TRBJ2-7
TGTGCCAGCAGTAGTAGCCCGGATACGCAGTATTTT	CASSSSPDTQYF	12	-	TRBV11-3	-	TRBJ2-3
TGCAGCGTTGAAATTGCCGGGACAGGGAACTACGAGCAGTACTTC	CSVEIAGTGNYEQYF	15	-	TRBV29-1	TRBD1	TRBJ2-7
TGTGCCACCCAAGGGACTAACTATGGCTACACCTTC	CATQGTNYGYTF	12	few	TRBV7-2	-	TRBJ1-2
TGCAGCGTCGGAGTTGGTCAGGGGATATTCTATGGCTACACCTTC	CSVGVGQGIFYGYTF	15	few	TRBV29-1	-	TRBJ1-2
TGTGCCAGCCTGGATTTACTTAGGGGGGAGCAGTACTTC	CASLDLLRGEQYF	13	-	TRBV28	-	TRBJ2-7
TGTGCCAGCTCTCCCCAAACAGGGGATAACTACAATGAGCAGTTCTTC	CASSPQTGDNYNEQFF	16	-	TRBV5-5	TRBD1	TRBJ2-1
TGTGCCAGCAGCCATACAGGGGGCCGAAGCGCCTACGAGCAGTACTTC	CASSHTGGRSAYEQYF	16	-	TRBV12-3/TRBV12-4	TRBD1	TRBJ2-7
TGTGCCAGCAGCTCGTGGGATACGCAGTATTTT	CASSSWDTQYF	11	few	TRBV9	-	TRBJ2-3
TGCGCCAGCAGCTTGGGCAGTACCTCAACTAATGAAAAACTGTTTTTT	CASSLGSTSTNEKLFF	16	-	TRBV5-1	-	TRBJ1-4
TGCAGTGCGACTCGGCTCGATGACGAGCAGTACTTC	CSATRLDDEQYF	12	many	TRBV20-1	-	TRBJ2-7
TGTGCCAGCAGCTTGTCTAATATGGGATTGAACACTGAAGCTTTCTTT	CASSLSNMGLNTEAFF	16	-	TRBV13	-	TRBJ1-1
TGCGCCAGCAGCTTGGCCGGCTTTTTAACAGCGTACCAAGAGACCCAGTACTTC	CASSLAGFLTAYQETQYF	18	-	TRBV5-1	-	TRBJ2-5
TGCGCCAGCAGCTTAACAGGGGACACTGAAGCTTTCTTT	CASSLTGDTEAFF	13	few	TRBV5-1	TRBD1	TRBJ1-1
TGTGCCAGCAGTCCCGAGGGAGCGGGGGTCGGCGATGAGCAGTTCTTC	CASSPEGAGVGDEQFF	16	few	TRBV12-3/TRBV12-4	TRBD2	TRBJ2-1
TGCAGCGTTGAAGATCAGAGGGGGTATGGCTACACCTTC	CSVEDQRGYGYTF	13	-	TRBV29-1	-	TRBJ1-2
TGTGCCAGCAGCTTAGCCCACAGGGAGCTCTCCTACAATGAGCAGTTCTTC	CASSLAHRELSYNEQFF	17	many	TRBV7-9	-	TRBJ2-1
TGTGCCAGCAGCGCGCTGGACTTTAACTATGGCTACACCTTC	CASSALDFNYGYTF	14	-	TRBV7-9	-	TRBJ1-2
TGCGCCAGCAGCCAAGATTCATCGCAGGCGAGGGACATTCAGTACTTC	CASSQDSSQARDIQYF	16	few	TRBV4-3	-	TRBJ2-4
TGTGCCAGCAGTGAACTCGCCTGGGGACAGTACTACGAGCAGTACTTC	CASSELAWGQYYEQYF	16	-	TRBV6-1	TRBD1	TRBJ2-7
TGCAGCGTGGTGACAGGGGGGGACACCGGGGAGCTGTTTTTT	CSVVTGGDTGELFF	14	few	TRBV29-1	TRBD1	TRBJ2-2
TGTGCCAGCAGTTTTAATCCTGGGACCATGAACACTGAAGCTTTCTTT	CASSFNPGTMNTEAFF	16	-	TRBV6-5	-	TRBJ1-1